Included here is one TCR beta chain sequence, with context. The data are from a study of cytomegalovirus exposure and HLA in healthy donors. Study background: Earlier work reported 90 million to 120 million unique TCR beta sequences from some 180 million T cells.

The CDR3 length is 12 residues. From germline, CDR1 is SGHTA and CDR2 FQGNSA. Trimming removed 1 base at V and 4 bases at J, with 5 bases between. The PCR ran on 60 Vbeta and 13 Jbeta primers. Profiling relied on immunoSEQ multiplex PCR, and the TCRdb table lists in-frame clones only, not all of them. The table records about 89,000 clones, approximately 76% of them present only once. This TCR derives from a male donor in good health and CMV-seronegative. J is TRBJ2-7 and V is TRBV7-2, with unresolved D. What was sequenced was PBMCs. The CDR3, as DNA: TGTGCCAGCAGCTTAGTCCATTACGAGCAGTACTTC. Residues: CASSLVHYEQYF.